The sequence of this T cell receptor (beta chain) was determined in a study of beta chain features in type 1 diabetes. Findings and limits, study-wide: Type 1 diabetes patients showed fewer insertions and more deletions at VDJ junctions. cDNA sequencing could over-represent cells with high TCR expression.

A single heparinised draw of approximately 100 mL on average was taken per donor. Researchers reported sorting CD4+ naive, central memory, regulatory and stem cell-like memory cells via CD45RO/CCR7/CD25/CD127/CD95/CD27. As regards this clone: Antigen specificity is unknown.

As every portion of the isolated RNA was reverse transcribed, the sequencing read expressed TCRB transcripts. Sequencing used immunoSEQ multiplex PCR; TCRdb keeps in-frame clones, though not all of them. This sample carries 70,000 to 95,000 clones, around a third of them seen once, and the ten largest clones take about 0.48%. This clonotype was obtained from a woman between 18 and 29 years old in good health. The specimen was stem cell memory CD4+ T cells from blood.

CDR3 DNA: TGTGCCAGCAGCTTAGGACTAGCGGGAGCAGGAGAGACCCAGTACTTC. This encodes CASSLGLAGAGETQYF. This chain links TRBV13 with TRBJ2-5; 11 nucleotides align to TRBD2. V trimming: 0 bases; J trimming: 4 bases; junction bases outside the gene matches: 4. CDR3 length: 16 residues. CDR1 is PRHDT, CDR2 FYEKMQ, per germline (reference sequence).